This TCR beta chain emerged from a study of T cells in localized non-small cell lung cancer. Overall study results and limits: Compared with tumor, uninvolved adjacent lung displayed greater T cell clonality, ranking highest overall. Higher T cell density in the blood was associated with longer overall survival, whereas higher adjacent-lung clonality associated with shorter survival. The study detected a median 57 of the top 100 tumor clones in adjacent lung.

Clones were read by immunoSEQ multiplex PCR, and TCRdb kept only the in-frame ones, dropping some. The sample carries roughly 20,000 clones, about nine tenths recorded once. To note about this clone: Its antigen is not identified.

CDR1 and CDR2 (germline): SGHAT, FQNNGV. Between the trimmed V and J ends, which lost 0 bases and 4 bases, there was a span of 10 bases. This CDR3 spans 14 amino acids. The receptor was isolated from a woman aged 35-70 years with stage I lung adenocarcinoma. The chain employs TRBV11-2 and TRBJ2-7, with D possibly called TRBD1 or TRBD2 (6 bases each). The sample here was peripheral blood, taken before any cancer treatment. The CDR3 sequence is CASSLDPGAYEQYF. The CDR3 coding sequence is TGTGCCAGCAGCTTAGATCCGGGGGCGTACGAGCAGTACTTC.